The clone carrying this T cell receptor beta chain was picked up a small number of times. What it binds is unknown. This record belongs to a study of identical twins. Study outcomes and limitations: Surplus twin overlap in beta out-of-frame sequences was less pronounced.

A single record per CDR3 protein comes from TCRdb applying MiXCR to the 5' RACE reads. The data show roughly 350,000 distinct CDR3 sequences, roughly 10% seen once. V lost 11 bases to trimming and J lost 4 bases, with 15 bases between them. Germline lookup yields CDR1 MNHEY and CDR2 SVGAGI. This CDR3 is built from 12 residues. Sequenced sample: naive T cells sorted from blood. The receptor comes from a woman aged 45-65 years in good health. The chain has TRBV6-5 and TRBJ2-7; D gene unclear. CDR3 residues: CAAYSFLYEQYV. The CDR3 bases are TGTGCCGCCTACTCCTTCCTTTACGAGCAGTACGTC.